These T cell receptor beta chains were read from a single sample in a study of blood T cell repertoires in COVID-19. Some clones are missing from TCRdb's copy, which holds only in-frame ones; the method was immunoSEQ multiplex PCR. The sample carries around 190,000 clones, around nine tenths recorded once. Sequenced input: peripheral blood. The receptor source for this set is a man in his forties or fifties with COVID-19, enrolled during active disease. CDR3s include the opening cysteine and the closing phenylalanine or tryptophan. Each record gives: V gene, CDR3 protein.

>TRBV4-1
CASSQVPSGRMNEQYF
>TRBV2
CASSWDRNTGELFF
>TRBV9
CASSPTDTPSLEQYF
>TRBV4-2
CASSPAGGQGARSTEAFF
>TRBV10-2
CASSRLGDETQYF
>TRBV6-5
CASSLAGGPNIQYF
>TRBV7-9
CASSLGEWNTEAFF
>TRBV3-1/TRBV3-2
CASSQRQGGQETQYF
>TRBV7-6
CASSLGTQGEQYF
>TRBV7-9
CASSVRTVLSYNEQFF
>TRBV7-6
CASSLEGQTTNEKLFF
>TRBV29-1
CSVPFGDTEAFF
>TRBV10-3
CAIRLTEDTQYF
>TRBV19
CGQTPNEKLFF
>TRBV6-5
CASSYSTPGRYNEQFF
>TRBV27
CASAGQFNEKLFF
>TRBV18
CASSRFGTSQETQYF
>TRBV7-8
CASSLVGRGAKTYEQYF
>TRBV6-6
CASSHVGVGWRGSEQYF
>TRBV5-1
CASSLEARGNTGELFF
>TRBV7-6
CASSNWRDRAFF
>TRBV9
CASSSDRDRVGALASDTQYF
>TRBV30
CAWSRGPQETQYF
>TRBV19
CASSPDNYGYTF
>TRBV7-2
CASSLGPRTEAFF
>TRBV28
CASSLVTGGEKLFF
>TRBV21-1
CASSLAPGQRGMNTEAFF
>TRBV13
CASSSGQGFHTQYF
>TRBV7-3
CASRGDGNTGELFF
>TRBV7-2
CASSPEAHNEQFF
>TRBV15
CATSREDIRQYF
>TRBV21-1
CASSKGRGSETQYF
>TRBV30
CAWSGQYNQPQHF
>TRBV9
CASSVATKTSGSGTGELFF
>TRBV30
CAWSSTGNQPQHF
>TRBV5-1
CASSRGQGATGYTF
>TRBV2
CASRGDFYEQYF
>TRBV19
CASSTRDSNEQYF
>TRBV10-3
CAISESPSGRGDTQYF
>TRBV6-1
CASSEVGGTYNEQFF
>TRBV7-2
CASRNRFPGTDTQYF
>TRBV5-6
CASSQNTGGPEAFF